This T cell receptor (beta chain) was documented in a study of CD8 T cells in Susac syndrome. On this clonotype itself: What it binds is not known.

From germline, CDR1 is MNHEY and CDR2 SMNVEV (reference sequence). The V and J ends lost 7 bases and 7 bases respectively, with 13 bases between them. This CDR3 is 13 amino acids long. RNA totalling roughly 0.45 to 1 ug underwent reverse transcription with random hexamers. The CDR3 of TCR beta was amplified by immunoSEQ multiplex PCR across 54 Vbeta and 13 Jbeta. Via MiXCR, TCRdb re-called the immunoSEQ multiplex PCR reads, giving one row per CDR3 protein. Among 250,000 to 300,000 distinct CDR3 sequences, around 89% were seen once, and the ten largest hold 0.18%. Sequencing of TCR beta was undertaken in CD8+ and CD4+ T cells derived from blood. Bulk CD8+ and CD4+ cells came from magnetic negative isolation; CD8+ TEMRA by FACS. Study-level findings and limits: The number of individuals included in the study's TCR sequencing and HLA analysis was acknowledged as relatively small.

This TCR was recovered from a human donor with multiple sclerosis. Specimen: CD8+ T cells from PBMCs. The chain combines TRBV27 with TRBJ2-2; D is possibly TRBD1 or TRBD2 (5 bases each). Written as DNA, the CDR3 is TGTGCCAGCACACTCGGGGCAGGCGGGGAGCTGTTTTTT. It specifies CASTLGAGGELFF.